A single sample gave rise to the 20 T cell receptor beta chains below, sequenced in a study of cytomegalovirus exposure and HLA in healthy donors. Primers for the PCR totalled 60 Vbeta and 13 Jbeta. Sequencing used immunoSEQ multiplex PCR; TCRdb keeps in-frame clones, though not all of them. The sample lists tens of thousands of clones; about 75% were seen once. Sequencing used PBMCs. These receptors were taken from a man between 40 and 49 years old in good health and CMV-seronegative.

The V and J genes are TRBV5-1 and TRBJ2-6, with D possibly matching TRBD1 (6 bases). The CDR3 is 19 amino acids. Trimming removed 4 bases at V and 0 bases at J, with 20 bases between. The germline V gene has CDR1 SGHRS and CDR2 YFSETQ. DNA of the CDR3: TGCGCCAGCAGCCATCCGAGGGGTCAGGGGACCTCTGGGGCCAACGTCCTGACTTTC. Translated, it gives CASSHPRGQGTSGANVLTF.

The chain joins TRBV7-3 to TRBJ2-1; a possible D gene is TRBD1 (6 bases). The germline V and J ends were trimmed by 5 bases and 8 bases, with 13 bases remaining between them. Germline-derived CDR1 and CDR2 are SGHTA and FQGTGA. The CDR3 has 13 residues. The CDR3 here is CASSLNRDHEQFF. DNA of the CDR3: TGTGCCAGCAGCCTAAACAGGGATCATGAGCAGTTCTTC.

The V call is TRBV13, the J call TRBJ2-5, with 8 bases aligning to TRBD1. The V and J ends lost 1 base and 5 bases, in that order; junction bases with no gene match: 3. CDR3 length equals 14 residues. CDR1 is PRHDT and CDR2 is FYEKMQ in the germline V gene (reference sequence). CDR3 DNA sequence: TGTGCCAGCAGCTTAGTGGCAGGGGGCGAGACCCAGTACTTC. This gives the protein CASSLVAGGETQYF.

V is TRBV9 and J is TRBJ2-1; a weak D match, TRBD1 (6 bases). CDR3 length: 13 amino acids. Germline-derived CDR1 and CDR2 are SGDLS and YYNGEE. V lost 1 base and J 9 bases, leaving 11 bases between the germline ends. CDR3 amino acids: CASSVSNRAEQFF. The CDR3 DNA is TGTGCCAGCAGCGTATCTAACAGGGCTGAGCAGTTCTTC.

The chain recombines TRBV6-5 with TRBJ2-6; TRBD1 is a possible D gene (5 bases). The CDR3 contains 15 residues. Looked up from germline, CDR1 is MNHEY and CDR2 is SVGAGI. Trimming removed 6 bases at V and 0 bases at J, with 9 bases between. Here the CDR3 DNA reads TGTGCCAGCAGGCAACAGGCCTCTGGGGCCAACGTCCTGACTTTC. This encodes CASRQQASGANVLTF.

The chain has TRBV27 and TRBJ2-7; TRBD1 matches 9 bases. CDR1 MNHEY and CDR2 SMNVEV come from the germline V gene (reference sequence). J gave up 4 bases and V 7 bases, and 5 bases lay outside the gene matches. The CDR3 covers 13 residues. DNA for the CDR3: TGTGCCAGCATAGACAGGGGGACATACGAGCAGTACTTC. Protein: CASIDRGTYEQYF.

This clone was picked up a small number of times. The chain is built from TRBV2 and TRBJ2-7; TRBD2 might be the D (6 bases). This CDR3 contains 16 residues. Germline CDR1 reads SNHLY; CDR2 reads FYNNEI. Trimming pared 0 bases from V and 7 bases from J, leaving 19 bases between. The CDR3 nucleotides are TGTGCCAGCAGTGAAGCGGGTCGGAGGGGCGATCGGGAGCAGTACTTC. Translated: CASSEAGRRGDREQYF.

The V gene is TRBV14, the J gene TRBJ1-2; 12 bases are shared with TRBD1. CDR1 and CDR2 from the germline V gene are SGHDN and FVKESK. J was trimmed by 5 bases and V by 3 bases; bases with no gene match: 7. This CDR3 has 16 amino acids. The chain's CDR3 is CASSQPGQGASYGYTF. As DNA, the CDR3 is TGTGCCAGCAGCCAGCCGGGACAGGGGGCTAGTTATGGCTACACCTTC.

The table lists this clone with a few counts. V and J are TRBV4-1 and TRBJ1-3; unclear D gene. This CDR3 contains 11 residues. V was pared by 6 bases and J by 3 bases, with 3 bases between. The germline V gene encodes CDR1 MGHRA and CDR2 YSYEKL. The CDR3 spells CASRYGNTIYF. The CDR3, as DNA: TGCGCCAGCAGGTATGGAAACACCATATATTTT.

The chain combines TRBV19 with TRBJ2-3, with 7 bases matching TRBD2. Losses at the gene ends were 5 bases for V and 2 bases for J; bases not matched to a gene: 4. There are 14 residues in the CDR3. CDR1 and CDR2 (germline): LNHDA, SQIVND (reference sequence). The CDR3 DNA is TGTGCCAGTAGTCAAAGCGGGATCACAGATACGCAGTATTTT. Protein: CASSQSGITDTQYF.

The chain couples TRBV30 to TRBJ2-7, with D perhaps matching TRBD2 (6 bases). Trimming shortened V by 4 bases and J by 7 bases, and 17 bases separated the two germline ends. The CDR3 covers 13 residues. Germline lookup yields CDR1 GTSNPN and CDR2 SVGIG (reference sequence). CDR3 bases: TGTGCCTGGACGGGGACTTTGCTGGGGGAGCAGTACTTC. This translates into CAWTGTLLGEQYF.

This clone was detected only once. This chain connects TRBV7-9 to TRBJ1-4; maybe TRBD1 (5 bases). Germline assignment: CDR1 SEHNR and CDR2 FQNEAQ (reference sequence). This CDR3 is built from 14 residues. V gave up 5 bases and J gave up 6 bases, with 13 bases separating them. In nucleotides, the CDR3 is TGTGCCAGCAGCGTAGGACAAGATTATGAAAAACTGTTTTTT. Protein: CASSVGQDYEKLFF. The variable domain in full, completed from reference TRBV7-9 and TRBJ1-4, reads DTGVSQNPRHKITKRGQNVTFRCDPISEHNRLYWYRQTLGQGPEFLTYFQNEAQLEKSRLLSDRFSAERPKGSFSTLEIQRTEQGDSAMYLCASSVGQDYEKLFFGSGTQLSVL.

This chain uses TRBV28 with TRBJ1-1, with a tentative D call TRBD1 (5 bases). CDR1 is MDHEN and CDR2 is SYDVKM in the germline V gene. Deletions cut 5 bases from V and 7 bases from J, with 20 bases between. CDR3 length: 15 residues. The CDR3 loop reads CASSPPILGTFEAFF. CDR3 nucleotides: TGTGCCAGCAGTCCCCCCATCTTGGGGACTTTTGAAGCTTTCTTT.

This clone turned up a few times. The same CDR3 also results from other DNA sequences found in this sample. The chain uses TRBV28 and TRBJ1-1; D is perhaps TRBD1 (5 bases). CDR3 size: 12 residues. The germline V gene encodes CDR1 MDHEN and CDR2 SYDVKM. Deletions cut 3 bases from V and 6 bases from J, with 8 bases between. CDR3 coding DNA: TGTGCCAGCAGTTTGGGGGGGGCTGAAGCTTTCTTT. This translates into CASSLGGAEAFF.

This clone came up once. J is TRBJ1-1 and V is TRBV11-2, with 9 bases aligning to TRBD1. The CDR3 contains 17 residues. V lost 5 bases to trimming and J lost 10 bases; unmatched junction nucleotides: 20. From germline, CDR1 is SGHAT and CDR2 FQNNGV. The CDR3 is CASSRSGGGQGKRGAFF. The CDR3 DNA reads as TGTGCCAGCAGCCGCAGTGGGGGCGGACAGGGGAAACGGGGAGCTTTCTTT.

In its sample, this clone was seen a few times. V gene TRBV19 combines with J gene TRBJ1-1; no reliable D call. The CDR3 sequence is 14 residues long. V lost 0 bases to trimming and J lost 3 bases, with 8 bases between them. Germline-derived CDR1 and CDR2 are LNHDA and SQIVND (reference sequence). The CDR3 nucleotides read TGTGCCAGTAGTATAGATGCGCAGGACACTGAAGCTTTCTTT. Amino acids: CASSIDAQDTEAFF.

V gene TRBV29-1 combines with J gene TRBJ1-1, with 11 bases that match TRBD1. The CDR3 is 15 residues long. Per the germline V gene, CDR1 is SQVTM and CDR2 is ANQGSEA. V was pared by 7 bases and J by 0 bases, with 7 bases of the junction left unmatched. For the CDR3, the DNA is TGCAGCGGGAAGGGGACAGGGGGAATGAACACTGAAGCTTTCTTT. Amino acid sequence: CSGKGTGGMNTEAFF. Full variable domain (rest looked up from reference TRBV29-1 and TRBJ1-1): SAVISQKPSRDICQRGTSLTIQCQVDSQVTMMFWYRQQPGQSLTLIATANQGSEATYESGFVIDKFPISRPNLTFSTLTVSNMSPEDSSIYLCSGKGTGGMNTEAFFGQGTRLTVV.

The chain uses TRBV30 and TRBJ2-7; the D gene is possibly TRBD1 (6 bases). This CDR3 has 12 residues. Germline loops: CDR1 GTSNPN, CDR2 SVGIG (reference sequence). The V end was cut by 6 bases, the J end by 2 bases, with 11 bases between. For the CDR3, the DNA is TGTGCCTGCCGGGACACCACCTACGAGCAGTACTTC. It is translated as CACRDTTYEQYF.

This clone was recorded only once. The CDR3 loop reads CSVRGQGDTGELFF. The CDR3 nucleotides read TGCAGCGTGAGGGGACAGGGCGACACCGGGGAGCTGTTTTTT. V usage is TRBV29-1 and J usage is TRBJ2-2, with TRBD1 identical over 9 bases. The CDR3 has 14 residues. CDR1 SQVTM and CDR2 ANQGSEA come from the germline V gene. Trimming removed 6 bases from V and 3 bases from J; junction bases left unmatched: 5.

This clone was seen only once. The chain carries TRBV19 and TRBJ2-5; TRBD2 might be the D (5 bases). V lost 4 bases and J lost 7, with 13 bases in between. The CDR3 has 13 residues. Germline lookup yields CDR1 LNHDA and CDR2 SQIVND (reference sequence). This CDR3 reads CASSTRGLATQYF. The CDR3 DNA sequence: TGTGCCAGTAGTACCCGGGGTCTGGCGACCCAGTACTTC.